Below, 18 T cell receptor beta chains from the same sample are listed, as sequenced in a study of cytomegalovirus exposure and HLA in healthy donors. The PCR made use of 60 Vbeta and 13 Jbeta primers. Libraries were prepared by immunoSEQ multiplex PCR; TCRdb keeps only in-frame clonotypes and omits some of them. The table shows tens of thousands of clones, with approximately 67% occurring only once. Source material: PBMCs. These receptor sequences come from a man aged 35 to 55 in good health and CMV-seropositive.

V and J are TRBV14 and TRBJ2-5, with TRBD1 as a possible D gene (6 bases). CDR3 length: 14 amino acids. The germline V gene encodes CDR1 SGHDN and CDR2 FVKESK. Trimming took 5 bases from V and 5 from J, leaving 15 bases between them. The DNA for the CDR3 is TGTGCCAGCAGCTTAAGGGGGAGTTACGAGACCCAGTACTTC. It encodes CASSLRGSYETQYF. Full variable domain (missing parts from reference TRBV14 and TRBJ2-5): EAGVTQFPSHSVIEKGQTVTLRCDPISGHDNLYWYRRVMGKEIKFLLHFVKESKQDESGMPNNRFLAERTGGTYSTLKVQPAELEDSGVYFCASSLRGSYETQYFGPGTRLLVL.

The V gene is TRBV5-1, the J gene TRBJ1-1, with D maybe TRBD1 (5 bases). V gave up 3 bases and J gave up 3 bases, with 9 bases separating them. CDR3 size: 13 residues. Germline CDR1 reads SGHRS; CDR2 reads YFSETQ. CDR3 sequence reads: CASSYDRDTEAFF. CDR3 DNA sequence: TGCGCCAGCAGCTACGACAGAGACACTGAAGCTTTCTTT.

V is TRBV4-1 and J is TRBJ2-5; 8 nucleotides match TRBD1. The tail of the sequence fits TRBJ2-7 better, so the J call may be wrong. Germline V lookup: CDR1 MGHRA, CDR2 YSYEKL. This CDR3 has 15 residues. CDR3 in amino acids: CASSHLTGDSYEQYF. CDR3 coding DNA: TGCGCCAGCAGCCACCTGACAGGGGACTCCTACGAGCAGTACTTC.

This rearrangement joins TRBV2 to TRBJ1-1, with D unclear. There are 14 residues in the CDR3. Germline V gene data show CDR1 as SNHLY and CDR2 as FYNNEI. The ends were cut back, 2 bases at V and 3 bases at J, with 10 bases in the middle. The CDR3 sequence is CASSELSEDTEAFF. The CDR3 DNA reads as TGTGCCAGCAGTGAATTGTCCGAGGACACTGAAGCTTTCTTT. Using reference TRBV2 and TRBJ1-1 for the parts outside the CDR3, the full variable domain is EPEVTQTPSHQVTQMGQEVILRCVPISNHLYFYWYRQILGQKVEFLVSFYNNEISEKSEIFDDQFSVERPDGSNFTLKIRSTKLEDSAMYFCASSELSEDTEAFFGQGTRLTVV.

This clone came up once. The rearrangement uses TRBV30 and TRBJ1-1; TRBD1 aligns across 7 bases. With 7 bases clipped from V and 6 bases from J, the junction kept 8 bases outside the gene matches. The CDR3 runs to 12 residues. CDR1 and CDR2 (germline): GTSNPN, SVGIG (reference sequence). DNA of the CDR3: TGTGCCTTACACAGGGGAGGACCTGAAGCTTTCTTT. Residues: CALHRGGPEAFF.

The V gene is TRBV6-1, the J gene TRBJ1-5; the match to TRBD1 covers 8 bases. The CDR3 loop spans 16 amino acids. With 2 bases clipped from V and 4 bases from J, the junction kept 7 bases outside the gene matches. Germline assignment: CDR1 MNHNS and CDR2 SASEGT. In nucleotides, the CDR3 is TGTGCCAGCAGTGAAACAGGGGGTGCTTTTAATCAGCCCCAGCATTTT. Translated, it gives CASSETGGAFNQPQHF.

The gene calls are TRBV7-8 and TRBJ2-6, with 7 bases matching TRBD1. The junction had 6 bases not matched to a gene; V was cut back by 5 bases and J by 2 bases. The CDR3 has 16 residues. Germline V CDR1 and CDR2: SGHVS, FQNEAQ. CDR3 in DNA: TGTGCCAGCAGCCACCGCCAGGGGGCTGGGGCCAACGTCCTGACTTTC. Its protein is CASSHRQGAGANVLTF.

The chain is built from TRBV28 and TRBJ1-4; 8 bases agree with TRBD1. The germline V gene has CDR1 MDHEN and CDR2 SYDVKM. The CDR3 totals 16 residues. Trimming took 3 bases from V and 5 from J; bases not matched to a gene: 8. The CDR3 nucleotides are TGTGCCAGCAGTTTCGCATACAGGGGGTTAAATGAAAAACTGTTTTTT. Encoded protein: CASSFAYRGLNEKLFF.

The chain carries TRBV5-1 and TRBJ1-1; TRBD1 matches 8 bases. The CDR3 consists of 15 residues. CDR1 is SGHRS, CDR2 YFSETQ, per germline. With V trimmed by 4 bases and J by 1 base, 6 bases remained unmatched. In DNA, the CDR3 is TGCGCCAGCAGCCGACAGGGGCCGGGGAACACTGAAGCTTTCTTT. It specifies CASSRQGPGNTEAFF.

The rearrangement uses TRBV6-1 and TRBJ2-2; no firm D call. The V and J ends lost 2 bases and 4 bases respectively, with 5 bases between them. This CDR3 contains 13 residues. Germline assignment: CDR1 MNHNS and CDR2 SASEGT. CDR3 loop: CASSEQSTGELFF. The CDR3 DNA is TGTGCCAGCAGTGAACAGTCCACCGGGGAGCTGTTTTTT.

This chain links TRBV7-9 with TRBJ2-2; TRBD1 aligns across 11 bases. The CDR3 is made up of 14 amino acids. Per germline, CDR1 SEHNR and CDR2 FQNEAQ (reference sequence). The ends lost 7 bases at V and 7 bases at J; junction bases unmatched: 5. CDR3 DNA sequence: TGTGCCAGCAAGGACAGGGGGCGCGGCGGGGAGCTGTTTTTT. Protein sequence: CASKDRGRGGELFF.

The V call is TRBV5-6, the J call TRBJ1-3; tentative D call: TRBD1 (6 bases). Germline CDR1 SGHDT, CDR2 YYEEEE. The V gene lost 0 bases and the J gene lost 0 bases, with 16 bases spanning the gap. The CDR3 contains 18 residues. For the CDR3, the DNA is TGTGCCAGCAGCTTGGAGTTGGACAGTGTAGTCTCTGGAAACACCATATATTTT. Protein: CASSLELDSVVSGNTIYF.

J is TRBJ1-1 and V is TRBV28, with D possibly being TRBD1 (5 bases). Trimming shortened V by 3 bases and J by 9 bases, and 8 bases separated the two germline ends. Per germline, CDR1 MDHEN and CDR2 SYDVKM. The CDR3 contains 11 residues. CDR3 residues: CASSFRGKAFF. The CDR3 DNA follows: TGTGCCAGCAGTTTTAGGGGAAAAGCTTTCTTT.

This clone has more than one count but fewer than ten. The V gene is TRBV4-3, the J gene TRBJ2-7, with D uncertain. The germline V gene encodes CDR1 LGHNA and CDR2 YSLEER. Trimming stripped 2 bases from V and 0 bases from J, with 11 bases between. The CDR3 totals 15 residues. CDR3 protein: CASSQQLESSYEQYF. CDR3 sequence (DNA): TGCGCCAGCAGCCAACAGCTAGAGAGCTCCTACGAGCAGTACTTC.

This clone was picked up many times. The V gene is TRBV5-6, the J gene TRBJ1-4; 8 bases are a match to TRBD1. V was pared by 4 bases and J by 8 bases, with 4 bases of the junction left unmatched. The CDR3 covers 13 residues. CDR1 is SGHDT and CDR2 is YYEEEE in the germline V gene. The CDR3 here is CASSTDRVEKLFF. The CDR3 DNA reads as TGTGCCAGCAGCACGGACAGGGTCGAAAAACTGTTTTTT. Supplemented by reference TRBV5-6 and TRBJ1-4, the full variable domain reads DAGVTQSPTHLIKTRGQQVTLRCSPKSGHDTVSWYQQALGQGPQFIFQYYEEEERQRGNFPDRFSGHQFPNYSSELNVNALLLGDSALYLCASSTDRVEKLFFGSGTQLSVL.

The chain has TRBV6-5 and TRBJ1-1; D remains unclear. Germline CDR1 is MNHEY and CDR2 is SVGAGI. Trimming left V 2 bases short and J 5 bases short, with 15 bases between. This CDR3 contains 15 residues. This CDR3 reads CASSYGRSPGTEAFF. The CDR3 bases are TGTGCCAGCAGTTACGGTCGTTCTCCCGGGACTGAAGCTTTCTTT.

J is TRBJ2-1 and V is TRBV9; 8 bases fit TRBD2. CDR1 and CDR2 from the germline V gene are SGDLS and YYNGEE. V was pared by 4 bases and J by 7 bases, with 10 bases of the junction left unmatched. The CDR3 length is 15 residues. The CDR3 spells CASSTHGGASNEQFF. As DNA, the CDR3 is TGTGCCAGCAGCACCCACGGGGGGGCCTCAAATGAGCAGTTCTTC.

V usage is TRBV5-1 and J usage is TRBJ2-1, with TRBD2 as a possible D gene (6 bases). V was trimmed by 0 bases and J by 4 bases, leaving 14 bases between them. Germline CDR1 and CDR2: SGHRS and YFSETQ. The CDR3 is 16 residues long. DNA for the CDR3: TGCGCCAGCAGCTTGGCCGAAGGTAGCGGATACAATGAGCAGTTCTTC. Amino acids: CASSLAEGSGYNEQFF.